This TCR beta chain was identified in a study of blood T cell repertoires in COVID-19. In the study overall: PBMCs, B-cell-depleted T cells, or T cells were the source of the cDNA or gDNA that made up the material.

Germline lookup yields CDR1 GTSNPN and CDR2 SVGIG (reference sequence). Trimming removed 8 bases from V and 5 bases from J; junction bases left unmatched: 9. The CDR3 covers 13 residues. Assay used: immunoSEQ multiplex PCR; TCRdb lists only in-frame clones, some missing. The data hold tens of thousands of clones, with roughly 90% observed a single time. This clone was counted between two and nine times. Source material: peripheral blood. This TCR came from a woman aged 55-70 years with acute or convalescent COVID-19. The chain recombines TRBV30 with TRBJ1-5, with 7 bases matching TRBD1. The CDR3 coding sequence is TGTGCCGTCGGACAGGCCCTCGATCAGCCCCAGCATTTT. Protein product: CAVGQALDQPQHF.